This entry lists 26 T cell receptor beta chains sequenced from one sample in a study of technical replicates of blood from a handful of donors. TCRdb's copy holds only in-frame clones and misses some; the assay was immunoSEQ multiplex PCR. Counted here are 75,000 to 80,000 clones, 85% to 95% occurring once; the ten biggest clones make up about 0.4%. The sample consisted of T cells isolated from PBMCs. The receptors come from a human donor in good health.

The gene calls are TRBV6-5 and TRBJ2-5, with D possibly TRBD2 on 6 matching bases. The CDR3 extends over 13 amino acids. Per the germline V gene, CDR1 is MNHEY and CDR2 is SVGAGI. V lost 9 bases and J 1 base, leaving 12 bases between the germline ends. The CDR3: CASGMGLQETQYF. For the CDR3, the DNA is TGTGCCAGTGGAATGGGACTCCAAGAGACCCAGTACTTC.

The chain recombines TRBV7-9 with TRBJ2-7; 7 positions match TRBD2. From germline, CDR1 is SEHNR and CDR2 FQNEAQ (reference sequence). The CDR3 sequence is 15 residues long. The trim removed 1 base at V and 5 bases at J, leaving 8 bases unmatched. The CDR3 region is CASSLVGGSENEQYF. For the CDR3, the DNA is TGTGCCAGCAGCTTAGTGGGCGGGAGTGAGAACGAGCAGTACTTC.

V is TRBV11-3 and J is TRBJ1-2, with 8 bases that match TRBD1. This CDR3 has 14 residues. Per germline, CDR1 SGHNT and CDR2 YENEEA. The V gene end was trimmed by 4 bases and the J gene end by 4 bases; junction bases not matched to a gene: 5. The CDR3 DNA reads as TGTGCCAGCAGCTCACAGGGGGAGGGCTATGGCTACACCTTC. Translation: CASSSQGEGYGYTF.

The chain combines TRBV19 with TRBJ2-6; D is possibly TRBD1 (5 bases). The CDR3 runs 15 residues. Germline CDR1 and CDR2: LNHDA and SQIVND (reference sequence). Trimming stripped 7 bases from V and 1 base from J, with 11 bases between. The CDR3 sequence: CASTPTGSGANVLTF. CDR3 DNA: TGTGCCAGTACCCCTACAGGTTCTGGGGCCAACGTCCTGACTTTC.

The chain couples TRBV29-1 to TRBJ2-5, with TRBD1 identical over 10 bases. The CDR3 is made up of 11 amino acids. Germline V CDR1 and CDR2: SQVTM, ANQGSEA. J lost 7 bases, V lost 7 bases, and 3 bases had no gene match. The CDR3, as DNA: TGCAGCGGGGACAGGGGAGGGACCCAGTACTTC. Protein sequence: CSGDRGGTQYF.

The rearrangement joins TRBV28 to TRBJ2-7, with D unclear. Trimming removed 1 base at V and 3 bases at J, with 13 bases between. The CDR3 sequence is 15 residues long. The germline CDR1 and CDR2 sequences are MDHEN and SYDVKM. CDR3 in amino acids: CASSLSPLYYYEQYF. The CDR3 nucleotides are TGTGCCAGCAGTTTATCCCCACTATATTACTACGAGCAGTACTTC.

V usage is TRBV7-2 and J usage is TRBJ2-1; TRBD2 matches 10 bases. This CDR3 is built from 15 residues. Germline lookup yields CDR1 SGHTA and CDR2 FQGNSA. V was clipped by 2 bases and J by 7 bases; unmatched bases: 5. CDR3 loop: CASSLQPSGSNEQFF. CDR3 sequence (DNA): TGTGCCAGCAGCTTACAACCTAGCGGGAGTAATGAGCAGTTCTTC.

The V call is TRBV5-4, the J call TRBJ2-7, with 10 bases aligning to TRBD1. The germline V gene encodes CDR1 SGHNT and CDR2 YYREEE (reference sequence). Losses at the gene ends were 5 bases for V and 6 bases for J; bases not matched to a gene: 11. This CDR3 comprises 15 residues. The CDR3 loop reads CASSSPGQGLSEQYF. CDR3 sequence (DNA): TGTGCCAGCAGTTCGCCGGGACAGGGGCTTTCCGAGCAGTACTTC.

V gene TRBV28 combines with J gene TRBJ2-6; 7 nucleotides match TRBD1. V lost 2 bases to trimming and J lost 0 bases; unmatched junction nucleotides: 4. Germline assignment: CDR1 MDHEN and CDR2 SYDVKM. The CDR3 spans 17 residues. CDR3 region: CASSLRDSPSGANVLTF. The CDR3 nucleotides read TGTGCCAGCAGTTTAAGGGACAGCCCCTCTGGGGCCAACGTCCTGACTTTC.

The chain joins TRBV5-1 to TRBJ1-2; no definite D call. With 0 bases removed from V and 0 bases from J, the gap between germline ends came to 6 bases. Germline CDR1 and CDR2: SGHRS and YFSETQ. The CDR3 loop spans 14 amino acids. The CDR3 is CASSLVTANYGYTF. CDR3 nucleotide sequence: TGCGCCAGCAGCTTGGTAACAGCTAACTATGGCTACACCTTC.

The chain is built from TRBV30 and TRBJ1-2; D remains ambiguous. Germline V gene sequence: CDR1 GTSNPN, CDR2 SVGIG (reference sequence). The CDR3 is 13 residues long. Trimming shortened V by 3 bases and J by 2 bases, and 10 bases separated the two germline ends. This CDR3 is CAWSAQTNYGYTF. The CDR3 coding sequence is TGTGCCTGGAGCGCACAGACCAACTATGGCTACACCTTC.

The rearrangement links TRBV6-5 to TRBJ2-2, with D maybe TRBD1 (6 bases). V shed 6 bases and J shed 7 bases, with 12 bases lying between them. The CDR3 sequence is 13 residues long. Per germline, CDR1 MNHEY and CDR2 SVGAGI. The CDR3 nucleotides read TGTGCCAGCAGAACAGGGTCGCACGGGGAGCTGTTTTTT. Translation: CASRTGSHGELFF.

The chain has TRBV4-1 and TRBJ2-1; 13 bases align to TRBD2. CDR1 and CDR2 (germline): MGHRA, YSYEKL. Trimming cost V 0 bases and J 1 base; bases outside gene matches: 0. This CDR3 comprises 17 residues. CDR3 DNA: TGCGCCAGCAGCCAAGAGGGACTAGCGGGATCCTACAATGAGCAGTTCTTC. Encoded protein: CASSQEGLAGSYNEQFF.

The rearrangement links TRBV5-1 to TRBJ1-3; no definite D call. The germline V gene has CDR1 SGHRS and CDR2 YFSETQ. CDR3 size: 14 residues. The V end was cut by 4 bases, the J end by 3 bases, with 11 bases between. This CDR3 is CASSPQTGGNTIYF. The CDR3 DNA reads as TGCGCCAGCAGCCCCCAGACGGGTGGAAACACCATATATTTT.

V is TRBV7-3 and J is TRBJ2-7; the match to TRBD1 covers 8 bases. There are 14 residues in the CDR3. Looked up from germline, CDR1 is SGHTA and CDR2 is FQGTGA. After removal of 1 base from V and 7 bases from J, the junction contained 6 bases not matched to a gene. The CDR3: CASSLNGRGPEQYF. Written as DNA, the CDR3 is TGTGCCAGCAGCTTAAACGGCAGGGGGCCGGAGCAGTACTTC.

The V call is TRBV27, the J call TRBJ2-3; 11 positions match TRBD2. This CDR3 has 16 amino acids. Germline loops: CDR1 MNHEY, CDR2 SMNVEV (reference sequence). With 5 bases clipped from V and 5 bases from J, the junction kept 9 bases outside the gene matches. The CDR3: CASSTIAGGVGDTQYF. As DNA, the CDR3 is TGTGCCAGCAGTACAATAGCGGGAGGGGTGGGAGATACGCAGTATTTT.

The CDR3 region has the DNA TGTGCCAGCAGCCTTCGAGAGAACACTGAAGCTTTCTTT. It translates to CASSLRENTEAFF. This chain joins TRBV7-9 and TRBJ1-1; D is ambiguous. Trimming left V 5 bases short and J 1 base short, with 8 bases between. The germline CDR1 and CDR2 sequences are SEHNR and FQNEAQ (reference sequence). This CDR3 contains 13 residues. The whole variable domain, filled in from reference TRBV7-9 and TRBJ1-1, reads DTGVSQNPRHKITKRGQNVTFRCDPISEHNRLYWYRQTLGQGPEFLTYFQNEAQLEKSRLLSDRFSAERPKGSFSTLEIQRTEQGDSAMYLCASSLRENTEAFFGQGTRLTVV.

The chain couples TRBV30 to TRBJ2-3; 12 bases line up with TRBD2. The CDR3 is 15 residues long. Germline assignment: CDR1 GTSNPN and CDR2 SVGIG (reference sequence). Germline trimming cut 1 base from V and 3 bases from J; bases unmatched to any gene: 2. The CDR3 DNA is TGTGCCTGGAGTGGACTAGCGGGAGCTACAGATACGCAGTATTTT. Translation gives CAWSGLAGATDTQYF.

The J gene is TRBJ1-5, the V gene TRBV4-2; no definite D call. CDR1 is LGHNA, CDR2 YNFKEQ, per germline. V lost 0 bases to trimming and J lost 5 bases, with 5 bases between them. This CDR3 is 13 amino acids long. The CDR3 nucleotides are TGTGCCAGCAGCCAAGACCTCTATCAGCCCCAGCATTTT. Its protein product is CASSQDLYQPQHF.

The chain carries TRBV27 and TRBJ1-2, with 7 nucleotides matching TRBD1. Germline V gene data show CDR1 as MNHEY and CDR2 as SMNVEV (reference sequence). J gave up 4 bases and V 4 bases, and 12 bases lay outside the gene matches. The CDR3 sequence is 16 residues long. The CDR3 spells CASSSLGRGRVYGYTF. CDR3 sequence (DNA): TGTGCCAGCAGTTCCCTCGGGAGGGGGCGGGTCTATGGCTACACCTTC.

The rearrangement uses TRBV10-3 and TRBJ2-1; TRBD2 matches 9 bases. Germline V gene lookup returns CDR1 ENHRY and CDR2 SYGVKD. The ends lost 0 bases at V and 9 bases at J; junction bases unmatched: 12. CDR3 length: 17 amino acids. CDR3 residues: CAISESRRSGRLVEQFF. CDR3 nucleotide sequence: TGTGCCATCAGTGAGTCGAGGCGGAGCGGGAGGCTCGTTGAGCAGTTCTTC.

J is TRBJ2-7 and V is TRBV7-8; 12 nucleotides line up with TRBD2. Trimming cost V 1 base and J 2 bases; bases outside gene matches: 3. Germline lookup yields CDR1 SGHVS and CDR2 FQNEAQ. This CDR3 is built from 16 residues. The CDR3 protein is CASSLGTSGTPYEQYF. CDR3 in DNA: TGTGCCAGCAGCTTAGGGACTAGCGGGACTCCCTACGAGCAGTACTTC. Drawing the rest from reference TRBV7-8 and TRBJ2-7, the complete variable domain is GAGVSQSPRYKVAKRGQDVALRCDPISGHVSLFWYQQALGQGPEFLTYFQNEAQLDKSGLPSDRFFAERPEGSVSTLKIQRTQQEDSAVYLCASSLGTSGTPYEQYFGPGTRLTVT.

The CDR3 DNA follows: TGTGCCAGTCCTGCCGGGACAGGGAACACTGAAGCTTTCTTT. It specifies CASPAGTGNTEAFF. The chain uses TRBV28 and TRBJ1-1, with 8 bases that match TRBD1. The V and J ends lost 9 bases and 1 base, in that order; junction bases with no gene match: 7. There are 14 residues in the CDR3. Germline CDR1 MDHEN, CDR2 SYDVKM. The complete variable domain, with remaining parts taken from reference TRBV28 and TRBJ1-1, reads DVKVTQSSRYLVKRTGEKVFLECVQDMDHENMFWYRQDPGLGLRLIYFSYDVKMKEKGDIPEGYSVSREKKERFSLILESASTNQTSMYLCASPAGTGNTEAFFGQGTRLTVV.

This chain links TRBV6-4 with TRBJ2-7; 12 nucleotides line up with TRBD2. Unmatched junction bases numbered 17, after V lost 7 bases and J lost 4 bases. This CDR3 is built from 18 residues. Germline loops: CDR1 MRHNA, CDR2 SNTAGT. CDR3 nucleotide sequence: TGTGCCAGCATCCAGGGGGGGGGTCAGACTAGCGGGAGATACGAGCAGTACTTC. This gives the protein CASIQGGGQTSGRYEQYF.

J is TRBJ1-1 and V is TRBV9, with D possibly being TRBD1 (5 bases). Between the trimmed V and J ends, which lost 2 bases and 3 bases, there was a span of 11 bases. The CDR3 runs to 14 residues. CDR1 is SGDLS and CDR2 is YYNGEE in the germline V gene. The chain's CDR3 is CASSVGDLDTEAFF. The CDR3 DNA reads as TGTGCCAGCAGCGTTGGGGACTTGGACACTGAAGCTTTCTTT.

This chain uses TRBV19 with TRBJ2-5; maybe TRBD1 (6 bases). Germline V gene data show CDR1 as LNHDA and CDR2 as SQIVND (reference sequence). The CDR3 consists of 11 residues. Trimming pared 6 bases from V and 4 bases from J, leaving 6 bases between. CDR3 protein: CASRQGETQYF. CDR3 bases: TGTGCCAGTAGACAGGGAGAGACCCAGTACTTC.